The 30 T cell receptor beta chains below come from one sample, sequenced in a study of STAT3 mutations in large granular lymphocyte leukemia. The antigens of these receptors remain unknown. Study observations and caveats: At least one immunodominant TCR beta clonotype appeared in every T-cell large granular lymphocyte leukemia patient.

Libraries were prepared by immunoSEQ multiplex PCR; TCRdb keeps only in-frame clonotypes and omits some of them. This table has about 6,700 clones, 45% to 65% appearing once. Sequenced sample: peripheral blood mononuclear cells. All receptors derive from a boy aged 5-17 years with T-cell large granular lymphocyte leukemia. Some clones in this sample may be carry-over from other donors' samples.

Worth noting for this clone: One junction end does not reproduce the germline sequence, and a read error may be involved. The chain uses TRBV18 and TRBJ2-1; D not resolved. Germline CDR1 is KGHSH and CDR2 is LQKENI. This CDR3 is built from 8 residues. The DNA of the CDR3 is TGTGCCAGCTCACCTCTTGTCTTC. Translation: CASSPLVF.

The chain uses TRBV7-9 and TRBJ1-2; D unclear. Germline CDR1 is SEHNR and CDR2 is FQNEAQ (reference sequence). CDR3 length: 12 amino acids. Trimming took 7 bases from V and 7 from J, leaving 13 bases between them. For the CDR3, the DNA is TGTGCCAGCACAATTTGGAGTACTGGCTACACCTTC. Amino acids: CASTIWSTGYTF.

CDR3: CASSLGSSSYEQYF. As DNA, the CDR3 is TGTGCCAGCAGTTTGGGTTCTAGCTCCTACGAGCAGTACTTC. This chain uses TRBV27 with TRBJ2-7, with unresolved D. Germline CDR1 MNHEY, CDR2 SMNVEV (reference sequence). The CDR3 sequence is 14 residues long. The germline V and J ends were trimmed by 3 bases and 0 bases, with 9 bases remaining between them.

The V gene is TRBV28, the J gene TRBJ2-7, with D perhaps TRBD2 (5 bases). Germline V lookup: CDR1 MDHEN, CDR2 SYDVKM. The CDR3 loop spans 15 amino acids. The V end was cut by 5 bases, the J end by 3 bases, with 17 bases between. As DNA, the CDR3 is TGTGCCAGCAGTCCATCCAAGGGAGCTCGCTACGAGCAGTACTTC. Encoded protein: CASSPSKGARYEQYF.

The V and J genes are TRBV5-1 and TRBJ2-7, with D hard to call. The germline gives CDR1 SGHRS, CDR2 YFSETQ. This CDR3 comprises 16 residues. V gave up 0 bases and J gave up 0 bases, with 13 bases separating them. CDR3 nucleotides: TGCGCCAGCAGCTTGGCCTCATCGAGGAGCTCCTACGAGCAGTACTTC. It codes for CASSLASSRSSYEQYF.

V usage is TRBV30 and J usage is TRBJ1-1, with 9 bases aligning to TRBD1. The CDR3 runs to 13 residues. Germline CDR1 GTSNPN, CDR2 SVGIG (reference sequence). The V segment lost 5 bases and the J segment 4 bases; nucleotides outside the gene matches: 5. In nucleotides, the CDR3 is TGTGCCTGGGGGGGACAGGGTGGCACTGAAGCTTTCTTT. As protein: CAWGGQGGTEAFF.

V gene TRBV5-1 combines with J gene TRBJ2-1; TRBD1 agrees at 10 bases. Germline trimming cut 5 bases from V and 5 bases from J; bases unmatched to any gene: 1. The CDR3 covers 13 residues. The V gene's germline CDR1 is SGHRS and CDR2 YFSETQ. CDR3 DNA: TGCGCCAGCAGGGGACAGGGGAACAATGAGCAGTTCTTC. Encoded protein: CASRGQGNNEQFF. Combining the CDR3 with reference TRBV5-1 and TRBJ2-1 gives the whole variable domain KAGVTQTPRYLIKTRGQQVTLSCSPISGHRSVSWYQQTPGQGLQFLFEYFSETQRNKGNFPGRFSGRQFSNSRSEMNVSTLELGDSALYLCASRGQGNNEQFFGPGTRLTVL.

The chain joins TRBV30 to TRBJ1-2, with TRBD1 matching 8 bases. Trimming cost V 2 bases and J 2 bases; bases outside gene matches: 1. The V gene's germline CDR1 is GTSNPN and CDR2 SVGIG (reference sequence). The CDR3 sequence is 13 residues long. The CDR3 DNA is TGTGCCTGGAGTCGACAGGGGAACTATGGCTACACCTTC. Amino acid sequence: CAWSRQGNYGYTF.

This clone has a handful of counts. The gene calls are TRBV6-5 and TRBJ1-1; weak D call: TRBD1 (5 bases). The CDR3 runs 14 residues. Germline CDR1 and CDR2: MNHEY and SVGAGI. The ends were cut back, 2 bases at V and 0 bases at J, with 7 bases in the middle. This CDR3 reads CASSYGRVNTEAFF. CDR3 DNA: TGTGCCAGCAGTTACGGCAGGGTGAACACTGAAGCTTTCTTT.

V gene TRBV29-1 combines with J gene TRBJ1-5, with D perhaps TRBD1 (5 bases). Looked up from germline, CDR1 is SQVTM and CDR2 is ANQGSEA. V lost 4 bases and J lost 5, with 9 bases in between. This CDR3 region has 12 residues. As DNA, the CDR3 is TGCAGCGTTGTGCAGGGTGATCAGCCCCAGCATTTT. Its translation is CSVVQGDQPQHF. The whole variable domain, remainder taken from reference TRBV29-1 and TRBJ1-5, is SAVISQKPSRDICQRGTSLTIQCQVDSQVTMMFWYRQQPGQSLTLIATANQGSEATYESGFVIDKFPISRPNLTFSTLTVSNMSPEDSSIYLCSVVQGDQPQHFGDGTRLSIL.

The V call is TRBV5-1, the J call TRBJ2-1; TRBD1 matches 7 bases. Germline V lookup: CDR1 SGHRS, CDR2 YFSETQ. This CDR3 has 14 amino acids. V lost 3 bases and J lost 10; bases outside the gene matches: 10. The CDR3 sequence: CASSSVRGLGEQFF. CDR3 bases: TGCGCCAGCAGCTCCGTTAGGGGGCTTGGGGAGCAGTTCTTC. The full variable domain, with the rest looked up from reference TRBV5-1 and TRBJ2-1, is KAGVTQTPRYLIKTRGQQVTLSCSPISGHRSVSWYQQTPGQGLQFLFEYFSETQRNKGNFPGRFSGRQFSNSRSEMNVSTLELGDSALYLCASSSVRGLGEQFFGPGTRLTVL.

The chain recombines TRBV7-2 with TRBJ1-4, with D uncertain. V gave up 1 base and J gave up 11 bases, with 17 bases separating them. CDR3 size: 15 residues. CDR1 and CDR2 from the germline V gene are SGHTA and FQGNSA. CDR3 in DNA: TGTGCCAGCAGCTTAGACAGTGCCTGGGAAGGTAAACTGTTTTTT. Protein sequence: CASSLDSAWEGKLFF.

This chain connects TRBV7-9 to TRBJ1-5, with no clear D. Germline V gene lookup returns CDR1 SEHNR and CDR2 FQNEAQ (reference sequence). The CDR3 spans 12 residues. V was cut by 5 bases and J by 4 bases, with 6 bases left in between. Written as DNA, the CDR3 is TGTGCCAGCAGCCGAGCAAATCAGCCCCAGCATTTT. Protein product: CASSRANQPQHF. The full variable domain, rest sourced from reference TRBV7-9 and TRBJ1-5, is DTGVSQNPRHKITKRGQNVTFRCDPISEHNRLYWYRQTLGQGPEFLTYFQNEAQLEKSRLLSDRFSAERPKGSFSTLEIQRTEQGDSAMYLCASSRANQPQHFGDGTRLSIL.

The V gene is TRBV5-5, the J gene TRBJ2-7; D ambiguous. CDR3 length equals 13 residues. The ends were cut back, 0 bases at V and 6 bases at J, with 10 bases in the middle. From germline, CDR1 is SGHKS and CDR2 YYEKEE (reference sequence). The CDR3 DNA reads TGTGCCAGCAGCTTGGTTCGCAGTCTCGAGCAGTACTTC. Protein: CASSLVRSLEQYF.

J is TRBJ2-7 and V is TRBV5-1; D is possibly TRBD2 (6 bases). The V end lost 0 bases, the J end lost 0 bases, and 10 bases lay between the germline ends. The CDR3 is made up of 15 amino acids. Per the germline V gene, CDR1 is SGHRS and CDR2 is YFSETQ. CDR3 in DNA: TGCGCCAGCAGCTTGGTGTGGGGACTCTCCTACGAGCAGTACTTC. This sequence encodes CASSLVWGLSYEQYF.

The rearrangement links TRBV15 to TRBJ2-7, with 7 positions matching TRBD2. J was trimmed by 3 bases and V by 3 bases; bases with no gene match: 8. There are 15 residues in the CDR3. CDR1 LNHNV and CDR2 YYDKDF come from the germline V gene (reference sequence). This CDR3 is CATSRALGGYYEQYF. In DNA, the CDR3 is TGTGCCACCAGCAGGGCCTTGGGGGGGTACTACGAGCAGTACTTC.

The chain carries TRBV20-1 and TRBJ1-6, with D unclear. The CDR3 is made up of 11 amino acids. V dropped 4 bases and J dropped 7 bases, with 5 bases sitting between them. Germline values: CDR1 DFQATT, CDR2 SNEGSKA (reference sequence). The CDR3 reads CSAKENSPLHF. The CDR3 nucleotides are TGCAGTGCTAAGGAGAATTCACCCCTCCACTTT.

This clone has a handful of counts. The chain employs TRBV19 and TRBJ2-7; D possibly corresponds to TRBD1 (6 bases). The V gene lost 3 bases and the J gene lost 3 bases, with 12 bases spanning the gap. Germline CDR1 reads LNHDA; CDR2 reads SQIVND (reference sequence). The CDR3 loop spans 14 amino acids. The CDR3 loop reads CASSIGQGNYEQYF. The CDR3 nucleotides are TGTGCCAGTAGTATTGGGCAGGGGAACTACGAGCAGTACTTC.

Here the CDR3 reads CASSAAGSSYGYTF. The CDR3 DNA follows: TGTGCCAGCAGCGCTGCCGGATCCTCCTATGGCTACACCTTC. V gene TRBV7-9 combines with J gene TRBJ1-2; the D is unclear. Germline V lookup: CDR1 SEHNR, CDR2 FQNEAQ (reference sequence). The CDR3 extends over 14 amino acids. The V and J ends lost 5 bases and 4 bases respectively, with 14 bases between them.

The chain employs TRBV20-1 and TRBJ2-7; D is undetermined. CDR3 length: 10 amino acids. CDR1 is DFQATT, CDR2 SNEGSKA, per germline (reference sequence). Deletions cut 6 bases from V and 3 bases from J, with 6 bases between. This chain's CDR3 is CSAQLYEQYF. The CDR3 nucleotides are TGCAGTGCCCAACTCTACGAGCAGTACTTC.

The chain carries TRBV30 and TRBJ1-6, with D hard to call. Germline CDR1 reads GTSNPN; CDR2 reads SVGIG (reference sequence). This CDR3 comprises 15 residues. Trimming cost V 0 bases and J 8 bases, with 14 bases left between them. CDR3 protein: CAWSVTPAGYSPLHF. In DNA form, the CDR3 reads TGTGCCTGGAGTGTAACTCCCGCTGGGTATTCACCCCTCCACTTT.

This chain links TRBV5-4 with TRBJ2-7; no definite D call. The CDR3 consists of 15 residues. CDR1 is SGHNT and CDR2 is YYREEE in the germline V gene (reference sequence). The V end lost 4 bases, the J end lost 1 base, and 15 bases lay between the germline ends. CDR3 residues: CASSTFPDVSYEQYF. The DNA for the CDR3 is TGTGCCAGCAGCACATTTCCGGACGTATCCTACGAGCAGTACTTC.

V usage is TRBV30 and J usage is TRBJ2-7, with TRBD2 as a possible D gene (7 bases). CDR1 GTSNPN and CDR2 SVGIG come from the germline V gene (reference sequence). V was trimmed by 0 bases and J by 8 bases, leaving 23 bases between them. This CDR3 spans 16 amino acids. In nucleotides, the CDR3 is TGTGCCTGGAGTGTACGGGGGGCTGCGGGAGTGAAAAAGCAGTACTTC. This gives the protein CAWSVRGAAGVKKQYF.

This clone turned up a few times. CDR3 bases: TGTGCCAGCAGTCAAGGATATAGTGCTTCCGGGGAGCTGTTTTTT. This sequence encodes CASSQGYSASGELFF. V and J are TRBV6-6 and TRBJ2-2; D gene ambiguous. In germline, CDR1 is MNHNY, CDR2 SVGAGI (reference sequence). The CDR3 contains 15 residues. With 5 bases removed from V and 6 bases from J, the gap between germline ends came to 16 bases.

The chain uses TRBV5-1 and TRBJ1-1, with D unclear. V was pared by 0 bases and J by 1 base, with 4 bases between. CDR1 is SGHRS and CDR2 is YFSETQ in the germline V gene. The CDR3 has 13 amino acids. CDR3 region: CASSLAPNTEAFF. The CDR3, as DNA: TGCGCCAGCAGCTTGGCCCCGAACACTGAAGCTTTCTTT.

This clone has only a few counts. The chain employs TRBV20-1 and TRBJ1-1; D is unclear. V was pared by 3 bases and J by 4 bases, with 6 bases between. CDR1 is DFQATT, CDR2 SNEGSKA, per germline (reference sequence). This CDR3 contains 11 residues. The CDR3, as DNA: TGCAGTGCTAGGGGTATCACTGAAGCTTTCTTT. Residues: CSARGITEAFF.

The chain couples TRBV27 to TRBJ2-7, with 7 bases lining up with TRBD1. The germline V gene encodes CDR1 MNHEY and CDR2 SMNVEV (reference sequence). V lost 6 bases, J lost 0 bases, and 5 bases stayed unmatched. The CDR3 contains 14 residues. The chain's CDR3 is CASRETGTSYEQYF. Written as DNA, the CDR3 is TGTGCCAGCAGAGAGACAGGGACCTCCTACGAGCAGTACTTC.

The gene calls are TRBV5-8 and TRBJ1-2; D is uncertain. Germline assignment: CDR1 SGHTS and CDR2 YDEGEE. With 4 bases removed from V and 4 bases from J, the gap between germline ends came to 11 bases. This CDR3 spans 13 amino acids. Here the CDR3 reads CASSHLLGYGYTF. The CDR3 DNA reads TGTGCCAGCAGCCATTTACTGGGCTATGGCTACACCTTC.

For the CDR3, the DNA is TGCAGCGTTGAAGGGCACAGAGGCGAGCAGTACTTC. Amino acids: CSVEGHRGEQYF. The genes are TRBV29-1 and TRBJ2-7; no reliable D call. With 1 base removed from V and 6 bases from J, the gap between germline ends came to 10 bases. The CDR3 totals 12 residues. Per the germline V gene, CDR1 is SQVTM and CDR2 is ANQGSEA.

The genes are TRBV4-1 and TRBJ2-1; unclear D gene. The CDR3 is 15 residues long. Germline CDR1 is MGHRA and CDR2 is YSYEKL. V was shortened by 1 base and J by 5 bases, with 12 bases between the two germline ends. CDR3: CASSQVPQANNEQFF. In DNA, the CDR3 is TGCGCCAGCAGCCAAGTCCCCCAGGCAAACAATGAGCAGTTCTTC.